This TCR beta chain appears in the sequencing data of a study of spatial heterogeneity in lung cancer (dated by TCRdb to the late 2010s). At the level of the whole study: Beta-chain transcripts were consistently detected in greater numbers than alpha-chain transcripts, which likely reflected higher beta-chain transcript abundance. In the raw uncorrected reads, each unique combination of TCR and UMI appeared more than ten times on average. In non-small cell lung cancer, the study quantitatively compared TCR alpha and beta repertoires across several tumor regions, matched nontumor lung, and blood. At surgery, both alpha and beta chains were TCR-sequenced in over 200 tumor regions, about 64 matched nontumor lung samples and around 50 PBMC samples. Nonsynonymous mutation counts, determined by whole-exome sequencing of tumor tissue, were related to features of the TCR repertoire. Results and caveats for the whole study, not just this receptor: Ubiquitous expanded tumor TCRs showed up in blood more often at tumor resection than at routine follow-up. Additional single-cell paired TCR alpha and beta sequencing was considered necessary to confirm, at a functional level, the hypothesis that regional TCRs recognize regional mutations.

In light of the paper, this sample's time point label describes: sample taken at primary tumor resection. Samples were obtained from 72 patients with early-stage, untreated non-small cell lung cancer from the lung TRACERx cohort. Whole RNA extracted from tumor and nontumor lung tissue, or from cryopreserved PBMC samples, was used for TCR sequencing without cell sorting. Patients were selected for TCR sequencing only if sufficient RNA was available from at least two tumor regions. Library preparation employed 5' RACE. Data came from a NextSeq 500. In the TCR library protocol, a unique molecular identifier was attached to each TCR cDNA molecule so that PCR and sequencing errors could be corrected. The original methods were these. Decombinator tools were used for TCR identification, UMI-based error correction and CDR3 extraction. TCRs above a frequency of 2 per 1,000, corresponding to the top 1% of the tumor frequency distribution, were defined as expanded. Renyi diversity was computed with the R vegan package after each repertoire had been subsampled 100 times to 5,000 TCRs. CDR3 similarity networks were built from amino acid triplet string-kernel similarity, with CDR3s being connected when pairwise similarity was above 0.82. TCRdb handled the public reads itself, with Q25 trimming in fastp and clone calling in MiXCR, and kept productive beta chains. Each entry is one CDR3 protein sequence, shown with its most common DNA and genes. The authors' filters were not applied to this entry. The sample table lists tens of thousands of distinct CDR3 sequences, 7% to 7.5% of them with a count of one. Roughly 28% of the sample goes to the ten largest clones.

This clonotype showed up just a few times. The antigen this receptor binds is unknown. Qualities for individual bases were not recorded, and no much larger clone is one base off. For CDR1 and CDR2, the germline V gene lists KGHDR and SFDVKD. V and J are trimmed by 2 bases and 6 bases, and the gene matches miss 6 bases of the junction. The cysteine opens and the phenylalanine closes a CDR3 of 16 amino acids. CDR3 DNA is the only sequence kept; it has 48 bases, read in frame from the first base. This sequence was found in a female donor with early-stage non-small cell lung cancer. The specimen was PBMCs, collected at surgery. The rearranged segments are TRBV24-1 and TRBJ1-5; 10 bases in between match TRBD1. For the CDR3, the sequence is CATSDSGQGESQPQHF. At the DNA level, the sequence is TGTGCCACCAGTGATTCAGGACAGGGGGAAAGTCAGCCCCAGCATTTT.